This T cell receptor beta chain was obtained from a study of T cells in localized non-small cell lung cancer. Study-level results: As only one tumor region underwent sequencing, heterogeneity remains possible.

Here immunoSEQ multiplex PCR was the method, and the copy in TCRdb shows in-frame clones only, minus some. The sample has fewer than 7,000 clones; about a third are singletons. The CDR3 is 15 residues long. CDR1 and CDR2 (germline): MDHEN, SYDVKM. The V gene lost 7 bases and the J gene lost 0 bases, with 13 bases spanning the gap. As for this clone: Its matching antigen is unknown.

This TCR was sampled from a male donor older than 55 with stage I squamous cell lung carcinoma. The chain has TRBV28 and TRBJ1-5; TRBD1 is a possible D gene (6 bases). Sequences were derived from lung tumor tissue, sampled before any cancer treatment. Here the CDR3 DNA reads TGTGCCAGCACCTCACAGGGTTATAGCAATCAGCCCCAGCATTTT. This codes for CASTSQGYSNQPQHF.